These T cell receptor beta chains were read from a single sample in a study of CD8+CD57+ T cells in acquired aplastic anemia. TCRdb called the reads again in MiXCR, with one record for every CDR3 protein. This sample has about 81,000 distinct CDR3 sequences; under 50% occur once, and the top ten carry 65% to 70%. The sequenced sample consisted of sorted CD4+, CD8+, or CD8+CD57+ T cells (not recorded which) from PBMCs. The receptor source for this set is a human donor in good health, serving as a control. CDR3s include the opening cysteine and the closing phenylalanine or tryptophan. D genes are given only for firm matches. Clone sizes are given selectively: once, few, many, or a class where the clone is expanded.

>.|TRBV12-3/TRBV12-4|TRBJ2-2|.
CASSLNLRVSRDTGELFF
TGTGCCAGCAGTTTAAACCTTCGGGTTAGCAGGGACACCGGGGAGCTGTTTTTT
>.|TRBV25-1|TRBJ1-4|.
CASSEMANNEKLFF
TGTGCCAGCAGTGAAATGGCCAACAATGAAAAACTGTTTTTT
>.|TRBV29-1|TRBJ2-7|.
CSVMQGSYEQYF
TGCAGCGTTATGCAGGGGAGCTACGAGCAGTACTTC
>.|TRBV2|TRBJ2-1|.
CACIGAAYNEQFF
TGTGCCTGCATCGGGGCTGCATACAATGAGCAGTTCTTC
>few|TRBV6-5|TRBJ2-7|TRBD2
CASSYRDPGGRDEQYF
TGTGCCAGCAGTTACCGGGATCCGGGAGGCAGGGACGAGCAGTACTTC
>many|TRBV20-1|TRBJ2-1|.
CSASGIAPYNEQFF
TGCAGTGCTAGTGGGATAGCGCCGTACAATGAGCAGTTCTTC
>.|TRBV19|TRBJ1-1|.
CASSIRGEAFF
TGTGCCAGTAGTATCCGGGGTGAAGCTTTCTTT
>many|TRBV11-2|TRBJ1-2|TRBD1
CASSPTTGTGEPYGYTF
TGTGCCAGCAGCCCAACCACCGGGACAGGGGAGCCCTATGGCTACACCTTC
>many|TRBV5-5|TRBJ2-3|.
CASSLVDTDTQYF
TGTGCCAGCAGCTTGGTTGACACAGATACGCAGTATTTT
>.|TRBV24-1|TRBJ2-1|TRBD1
CATSDGQGAYNEQFF
TGTGCCACCAGTGACGGACAGGGGGCTTACAATGAGCAGTTCTTC
>many|TRBV2|TRBJ1-2|.
CASRLAPYGYTF
TGTGCCAGCAGGTTGGCCCCCTATGGCTACACCTTC
>.|TRBV29-1|TRBJ2-7|.
CSAEGHGEQYF
TGCAGTGCCGAGGGGCATGGGGAGCAGTACTTC
>once|TRBV25-1|TRBJ1-2|.
CASTASLGNTKPYGYTF
TGTGCCAGCACGGCCTCCCTCGGGAACACTAAACCCTATGGCTACACCTTC
>many|TRBV9|TRBJ2-3|TRBD2
CASSVSGRAALDTQYF
TGTGCCAGCAGCGTTAGCGGGAGGGCCGCTTTAGATACGCAGTATTTT
>.|TRBV6-1|TRBJ1-1|.
CASSPYPGDNTEAFF
TGTGCCAGCAGTCCATATCCAGGGGACAACACTGAAGCTTTCTTT
>many|TRBV19|TRBJ1-3|.
CASSGSGNTIYF
TGTGCCAGTAGTGGCTCTGGAAACACCATATATTTT
>few|TRBV11-3|TRBJ1-1|.
CASSLATMNTEAFF
TGTGCCAGCAGCTTAGCAACCATGAACACTGAAGCTTTCTTT
>few|TRBV29-1|TRBJ1-4|TRBD1
CSVGDRGTNEKLFF
TGCAGCGTTGGTGACAGGGGAACTAATGAAAAACTGTTTTTT
>many|TRBV5-5|TRBJ2-3|.
CASSPDYTDTQYF
TGTGCCAGCAGCCCTGACTATACAGATACGCAGTATTTT
>few|TRBV11-1|TRBJ2-2|.
CASSLDGGARTGELFF
TGTGCCAGCAGCTTAGACGGGGGCGCGAGAACCGGGGAGCTGTTTTTT